The subject of this entry is one TCR beta chain. The sample originates from a study of regulatory and conventional T cells in breast cancer. The germline V gene encodes CDR1 MNHEY and CDR2 SVGEGT. Trimming at V came to 6 bases and at J to 4 bases, leaving 17 bases not matched to a gene. The CDR3 is 17 amino acids. TCRdb redid the calling of the PCR reads with MiXCR, one entry per CDR3 protein. Altogether fewer than 20,000 distinct CDR3 sequences are present, around a third being singletons, with the ten largest covering around 1.5%. The receptor was derived from a female donor in good health. The sample was conventional T cells from blood. This chain connects TRBV6-2 or TRBV6-3 to TRBJ1-2; TRBD1 matches 7 bases. CDR3 sequence: CASSHTGQDPPIYGYTF. The CDR3 region has the DNA TGTGCCAGCAGCCACACAGGACAGGATCCTCCTATCTATGGCTACACCTTC.